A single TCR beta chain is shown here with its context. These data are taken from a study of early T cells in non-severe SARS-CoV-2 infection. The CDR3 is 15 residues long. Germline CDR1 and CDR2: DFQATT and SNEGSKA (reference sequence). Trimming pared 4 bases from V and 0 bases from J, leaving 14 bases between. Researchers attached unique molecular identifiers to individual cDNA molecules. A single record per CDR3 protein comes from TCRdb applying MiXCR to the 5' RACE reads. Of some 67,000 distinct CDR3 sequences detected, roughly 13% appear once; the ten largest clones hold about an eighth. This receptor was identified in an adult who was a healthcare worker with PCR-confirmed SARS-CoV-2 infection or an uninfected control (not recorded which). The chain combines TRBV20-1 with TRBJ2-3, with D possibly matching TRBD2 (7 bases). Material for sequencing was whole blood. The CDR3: CSAIGGTSSTDTQYF. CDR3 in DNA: TGCAGTGCTATCGGGGGGACATCTAGCACAGATACGCAGTATTTT.